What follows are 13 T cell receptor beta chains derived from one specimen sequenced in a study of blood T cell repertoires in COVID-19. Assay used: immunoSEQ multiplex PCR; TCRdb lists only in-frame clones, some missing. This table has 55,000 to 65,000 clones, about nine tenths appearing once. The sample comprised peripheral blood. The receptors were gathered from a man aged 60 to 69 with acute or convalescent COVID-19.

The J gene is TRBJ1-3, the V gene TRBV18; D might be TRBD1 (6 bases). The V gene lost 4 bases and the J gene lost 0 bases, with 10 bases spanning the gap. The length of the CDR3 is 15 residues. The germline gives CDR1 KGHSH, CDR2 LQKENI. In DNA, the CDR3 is TGTGCCAGCTCACTTCAGGGGCACTCTGGAAACACCATATATTTT. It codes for CASSLQGHSGNTIYF.

CDR3 amino acids: CASSPGGALGNQPQHF. The CDR3 nucleotides are TGTGCCAGCAGCCCAGGAGGGGCGCTTGGCAATCAGCCCCAGCATTTT. The V gene is TRBV11-2, the J gene TRBJ1-5; tentative D call: TRBD1 (5 bases). V lost 5 bases and J 2 bases, leaving 16 bases between the germline ends. Germline CDR1 reads SGHAT; CDR2 reads FQNNGV. The CDR3 length is 16 residues.

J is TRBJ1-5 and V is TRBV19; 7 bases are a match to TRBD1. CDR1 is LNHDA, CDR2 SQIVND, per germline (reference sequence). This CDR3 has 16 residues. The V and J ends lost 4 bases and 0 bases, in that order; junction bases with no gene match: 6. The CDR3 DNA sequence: TGTGCCAGTAGTAAGGGGGCCCTTCGTAGCAATCAGCCCCAGCATTTT. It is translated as CASSKGALRSNQPQHF.

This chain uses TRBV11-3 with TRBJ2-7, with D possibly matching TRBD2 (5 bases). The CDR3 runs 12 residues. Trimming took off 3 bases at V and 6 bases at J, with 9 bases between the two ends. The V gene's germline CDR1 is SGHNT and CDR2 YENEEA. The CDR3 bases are TGTGCCAGCAGCTTTCGTGGGAGCGAGCAGTACTTC. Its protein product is CASSFRGSEQYF.

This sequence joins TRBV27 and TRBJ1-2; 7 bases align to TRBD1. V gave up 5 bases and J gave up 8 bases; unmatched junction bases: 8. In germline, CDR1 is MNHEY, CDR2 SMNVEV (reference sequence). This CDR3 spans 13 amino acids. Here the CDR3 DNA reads TGTGCCAGCAGTACAGGGGCCTCTAGGGGCTACACCTTC. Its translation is CASSTGASRGYTF.

The CDR3: CASSQGVSGANVLTF. The CDR3 DNA follows: TGTGCCAGCAGCCAAGGGGTCTCTGGGGCCAACGTCCTGACTTTC. This chain connects TRBV7-9 to TRBJ2-6; maybe TRBD1 (5 bases). Deletions cut 5 bases from V and 0 bases from J, with 8 bases between. This CDR3 contains 15 residues. The germline V gene has CDR1 SEHNR and CDR2 FQNEAQ (reference sequence).

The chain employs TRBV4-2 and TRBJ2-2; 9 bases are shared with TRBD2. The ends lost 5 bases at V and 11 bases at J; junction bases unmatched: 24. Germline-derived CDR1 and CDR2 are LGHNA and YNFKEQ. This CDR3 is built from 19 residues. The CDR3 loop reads CASSERVISGAGGPCELFF. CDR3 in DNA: TGTGCCAGCAGCGAAAGGGTCATTAGCGGAGCGGGGGGACCATGTGAGCTGTTTTTT.

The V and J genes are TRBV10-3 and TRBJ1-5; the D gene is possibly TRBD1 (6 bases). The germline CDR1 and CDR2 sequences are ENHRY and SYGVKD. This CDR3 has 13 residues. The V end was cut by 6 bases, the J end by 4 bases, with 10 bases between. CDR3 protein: CAISLDRNQPQHF. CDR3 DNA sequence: TGTGCCATCAGCCTGGACAGAAATCAGCCCCAGCATTTT.

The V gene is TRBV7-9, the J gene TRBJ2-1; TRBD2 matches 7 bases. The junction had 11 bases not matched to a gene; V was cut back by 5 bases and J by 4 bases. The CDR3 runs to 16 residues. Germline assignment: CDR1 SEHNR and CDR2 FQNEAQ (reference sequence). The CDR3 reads CASSHYTGTKYNEQFF. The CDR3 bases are TGTGCCAGCAGCCATTATACCGGGACTAAGTACAATGAGCAGTTCTTC.

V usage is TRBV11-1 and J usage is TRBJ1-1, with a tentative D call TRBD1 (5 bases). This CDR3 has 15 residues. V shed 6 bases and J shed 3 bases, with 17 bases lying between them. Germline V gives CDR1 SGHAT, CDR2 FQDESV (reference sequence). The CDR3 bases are TGTGCCAGCAGTTTAAACCCCAGGGTGGACACTGAAGCTTTCTTT. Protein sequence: CASSLNPRVDTEAFF.

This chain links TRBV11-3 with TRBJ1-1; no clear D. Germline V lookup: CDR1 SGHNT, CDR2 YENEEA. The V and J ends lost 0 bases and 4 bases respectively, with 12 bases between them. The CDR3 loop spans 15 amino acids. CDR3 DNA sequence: TGTGCCAGCAGCTTAGAAGCCCGAGGGAGCACTGAAGCTTTCTTT. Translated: CASSLEARGSTEAFF.

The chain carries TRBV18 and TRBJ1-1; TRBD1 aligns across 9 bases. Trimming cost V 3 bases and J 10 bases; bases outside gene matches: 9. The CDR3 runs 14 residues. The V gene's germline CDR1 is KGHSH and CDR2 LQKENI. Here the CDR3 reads CASSPTTGGVVAFF. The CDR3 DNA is TGTGCCAGCTCACCGACGACAGGGGGAGTTGTAGCTTTCTTT.

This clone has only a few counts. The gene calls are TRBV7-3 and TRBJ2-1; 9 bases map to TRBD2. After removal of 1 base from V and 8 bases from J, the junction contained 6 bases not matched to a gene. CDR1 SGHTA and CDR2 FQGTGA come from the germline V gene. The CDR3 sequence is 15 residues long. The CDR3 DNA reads TGTGCCAGCAGCTTAAATAGCGGGAGTACGGATGAGCAGTTCTTC. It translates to CASSLNSGSTDEQFF. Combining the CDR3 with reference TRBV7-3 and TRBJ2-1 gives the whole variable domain GAGVSQTPSNKVTEKGKYVELRCDPISGHTALYWYRQSLGQGPEFLIYFQGTGAADDSGLPNDRFFAVRPEGSVSTLKIQRTERGDSAVYLCASSLNSGSTDEQFFGPGTRLTVL.